This T cell receptor (beta chain) was recovered during a study of blood T cells in healthy people across ages (dated by TCRdb to the mid-2010s). With regard to the full study: In model experiments, template switching captured roughly one uniquely barcoded TCR beta cDNA molecule for every two T cells. To track age-related changes in TCR beta repertoire diversity, the study relied on deep sequencing normalized with unique cDNA molecular identifiers. Four age groups were formed from the donors: young (average about 17 years), middle-aged (approximately 41), aged (about 68) and long-lived (approximately 78). Donors of different ages were randomly distributed across sequencing lanes to avoid experimental bias. Using the same blood draw, the study looked at two additional independent replicas of 1 million unique cDNA reads for two donors, one aged 18 to 30 and the other aged 80 or older.

What the research found in general, with its limitations: Since profiling was done on bulk unsorted PBMCs, naive and antigen-experienced compartments could not be conclusively compared. Estimates of total diversity based on one million sequenced T cells were considered lower bounds and underestimates. As age increased, observed TCR beta diversity per million T cells dropped in a roughly linear way, and a significant reduction was already evident by age approximately 40. A strong correlation was found between observed TCR beta diversity and the percentage of naive T cells measured by flow cytometry. Because the CMV infection status of the donors was unknown, age-related changes in expanded clonotypes may potentially have been confounded. The long-lived group showed more naive CD4+ T cells, fewer expanded clones and increased TCR diversity than the aged group, suggesting age selection.

Systemically healthy Caucasian individuals from Russia, about 38 in total and aged about 6 to 100 years, were included as donors. Each donor gave approximately 9.3 milliliters of peripheral blood, collected into EDTA-treated Vacutainer tubes. Ficoll-Paque density-gradient centrifugation was used to isolate PBMCs, with at least 6 million obtained per sample. Total RNA was extracted from PBMCs with Trizol reagent, with at least 5 micrograms obtained per sample. The percentages of naive CD45RAhigh/CD27high T cells were determined by flow cytometry on a PBMC aliquot from every donor. On this clonotype itself: The clone's antigen remains unknown. Base qualities are not at hand, and no much larger clone is one base apart.

Libraries were prepared through 5' RACE. Sequencer: Illumina HiSeq 2500. A second PCR of about 6 to 12 cycles was run with a J-beta primer mix and a sample-barcoded 5' primer. A unique molecular identifier was introduced onto each TCR beta cDNA molecule by a template-switch 5' adaptor carrying 12 random nucleotides. Each sample yielded at least 2.5 million CDR3-containing paired-end reads. The Mint cDNA synthesis kit, primed by a TRBC-specific oligonucleotide, was used to synthesize first-strand cDNA from all RNA. After uracil-DNA glycosylase treatment, a first 18-cycle PCR used universal primers M1SS and BC2_uni_R on all cDNA. Turning to the authors' computational methods: Each sample was normalized by randomly selecting 1 million high-quality reads, each carrying a distinct molecular identifier. Instead of being binned into consensus sequences, reads with shared molecular identifiers were discarded. MiTCR, with a Q25 quality threshold and the strictest error-elimination algorithm, was used for CDR3 identification, clonotype clustering and error correction. Lower-bound total TCR beta diversity was estimated with a nonparametric unseen species model using Euler transformation. The public reads were reanalyzed by TCRdb: fastp trimming at Q25, MiXCR alignment, in-frame beta chains only. Every entry covers one CDR3 protein and lists the most common genes and DNA from its rows. For this entry, the V and J calls and clone size follow TCRdb and not the study's own pipeline. The sample table shows about a million distinct CDR3 sequences, and 51% are seen once. About a fifth of the sample comes from the top ten.

The CDR3, cysteine through phenylalanine, is 13 amino acids long. Only the CDR3 region is kept as DNA, spanning 39 bases read in frame from base 1. The germline V gene specifies MNHEY as CDR1 and SVGAGI as CDR2. V was cut back by 10 bases and J by 0 bases, leaving a gap of 9 bases between them. Sample: blood. The sequence joins TRBV6-5 to TRBJ2-2, with the D gene not clear enough to name. This receptor was identified in a woman between 55 and 75 years old in good health. The base sequence is TGTGCCACCGGTCGGTCGAACACCGGGGAGCTGTTTTTT. It encodes CATGRSNTGELFF.